What follows are 15 T cell receptor beta chains derived from one specimen sequenced in a study of shared clonotypes between healthy human individuals. TCRdb's copy holds only in-frame clones and misses some; the assay was immunoSEQ multiplex PCR. The sample consists of roughly 2.5 million clones, around 94% of them appearing once. The sequencing input was naive CD4+ T cells sorted from blood. Sample subset: CD45RA+ positively selected. The receptor set was obtained from a man younger than 35 in good health.

The genes are TRBV7-9 and TRBJ2-6; 12 nucleotides agree with TRBD1. The CDR3 has 19 residues. Germline V gives CDR1 SEHNR, CDR2 FQNEAQ (reference sequence). Trimming removed 3 bases from V and 1 base from J; junction bases left unmatched: 7. The DNA for the CDR3 is TGTGCCAGCAGCTTCACGTCGGGACAGGGGGCATCTGGGGCCAACGTCCTGACTTTC. Amino acid sequence: CASSFTSGQGASGANVLTF.

CDR3 sequence: CASSFRGGSGNTIYF. In DNA, the CDR3 is TGTGCCAGCAGTTTTAGGGGGGGATCTGGAAACACCATATATTTT. The genes are TRBV28 and TRBJ1-3, with a possible D match to TRBD1 (6 bases). Germline V CDR1 and CDR2: MDHEN, SYDVKM. The CDR3 length is 15 residues. With 3 bases removed from V and 1 base from J, the gap between germline ends came to 10 bases.

Turning to this clone: The sample contains more than one DNA sequence encoding this CDR3. V usage is TRBV4-3 and J usage is TRBJ2-7, with 12 bases fitting TRBD2. Trimming cost V 2 bases and J 4 bases; bases outside gene matches: 3. The CDR3 runs to 15 residues. CDR1 is LGHNA and CDR2 is YSLEER in the germline V gene. CDR3 DNA sequence: TGCGCCAGCAGCCAACTAGCGGGAGGGCCATACGAGCAGTACTTC. Residues: CASSQLAGGPYEQYF.

The chain couples TRBV6-5 to TRBJ2-3, with unresolved D. The V and J ends lost 3 bases and 0 bases respectively, with 13 bases between them. CDR1 and CDR2 (germline): MNHEY, SVGAGI. This CDR3 is built from 16 residues. CDR3 amino acids: CASSYSPTPSTDTQYF. As DNA, the CDR3 is TGTGCCAGCAGTTATAGCCCCACTCCTAGCACAGATACGCAGTATTTT.

This chain connects TRBV28 to TRBJ1-6; D call uncertain. Germline V CDR1 and CDR2: MDHEN, SYDVKM. The CDR3 is 18 amino acids. V was clipped by 6 bases and J by 0 bases, with 18 bases between them. In DNA, the CDR3 is TGTGCCAGCAGCCCCTCCAGCGCGGTTATCTCCTATAATTCACCCCTCCACTTT. This gives the protein CASSPSSAVISYNSPLHF.

The V gene is TRBV2, the J gene TRBJ2-2; unclear D gene. Germline lookup yields CDR1 SNHLY and CDR2 FYNNEI. Trimming removed 4 bases at V and 3 bases at J, with 12 bases between. CDR3 length: 15 residues. CDR3 DNA: TGTGCCAGCAGTGGGTGGAGTCGGGACACCGGGGAGCTGTTTTTT. Translating it yields CASSGWSRDTGELFF.

V is TRBV6-6 and J is TRBJ1-4; D is possibly TRBD1 (6 bases). V was trimmed by 6 bases and J by 3 bases, leaving 17 bases between them. CDR1 is MNHNY, CDR2 SVGAGI, per germline (reference sequence). This CDR3 is built from 16 residues. The chain's CDR3 is CASSPGGRGANEKLFF. CDR3 sequence (DNA): TGTGCCAGCAGCCCGGGGGGGCGCGGAGCTAATGAAAAACTGTTTTTT.

This chain joins TRBV29-1 and TRBJ1-2, with TRBD1 as a possible D gene (6 bases). Germline CDR1 is SQVTM and CDR2 is ANQGSEA. Between the trimmed V and J ends, which lost 4 bases and 6 bases, there was a span of 12 bases. This CDR3 has 12 amino acids. CDR3 amino acids: CSVATGTDGYTF. The DNA of the CDR3 is TGCAGCGTTGCCACAGGGACGGATGGCTACACCTTC.

This chain uses TRBV5-6 with TRBJ2-6; no clear D. The germline gives CDR1 SGHDT, CDR2 YYEEEE. The germline V and J ends were trimmed by 4 bases and 2 bases, with 10 bases remaining between them. The CDR3 contains 15 residues. The CDR3 sequence: CASSAKGAGANVLTF. The CDR3 DNA is TGTGCCAGCAGCGCGAAGGGTGCTGGGGCCAACGTCCTGACTTTC.

The V call is TRBV5-6, the J call TRBJ2-3; no clear D. V lost 0 bases and J lost 0, with 14 bases in between. CDR3 length: 17 amino acids. CDR1 and CDR2 from the germline V gene are SGHDT and YYEEEE. CDR3 sequence (DNA): TGTGCCAGCAGCTTGGCGGCCCTATTAACAAGCACAGATACGCAGTATTTT. It yields the protein CASSLAALLTSTDTQYF. Complete variable domain (other parts from reference TRBV5-6 and TRBJ2-3): DAGVTQSPTHLIKTRGQQVTLRCSPKSGHDTVSWYQQALGQGPQFIFQYYEEEERQRGNFPDRFSGHQFPNYSSELNVNALLLGDSALYLCASSLAALLTSTDTQYFGPGTRLTVL.

The chain uses TRBV7-9 and TRBJ2-5, with 7 bases aligning to TRBD2. Germline-derived CDR1 and CDR2 are SEHNR and FQNEAQ (reference sequence). The CDR3 runs 15 residues. Germline trimming cut 5 bases from V and 1 base from J; bases unmatched to any gene: 7. The CDR3 spells CASSQDPGGQETQYF. CDR3 nucleotide sequence: TGTGCCAGCAGCCAGGACCCGGGGGGCCAAGAGACCCAGTACTTC.

The J gene is TRBJ1-1, the V gene TRBV10-3; D remains ambiguous. There are 13 residues in the CDR3. Germline CDR1 is ENHRY and CDR2 is SYGVKD. V dropped 3 bases and J dropped 1 base, with 6 bases sitting between them. DNA of the CDR3: TGTGCCATCAGTGATTATTCGAACACTGAAGCTTTCTTT. This codes for CAISDYSNTEAFF.

The chain combines TRBV10-3 with TRBJ1-1; 8 bases are shared with TRBD1. Trimming at V came to 0 bases and at J to 4 bases, leaving 7 bases not matched to a gene. Germline V CDR1 and CDR2: ENHRY, SYGVKD. The CDR3 has 16 amino acids. Written as DNA, the CDR3 is TGTGCCATCAGTGAGTCGCAGGGGGCGCCGGGCACTGAAGCTTTCTTT. Its protein product is CAISESQGAPGTEAFF.

This sequence joins TRBV25-1 and TRBJ1-1; D may be TRBD1 (6 bases). Trimming took 1 base from V and 4 from J, leaving 13 bases between them. The CDR3 is 15 residues long. Germline CDR1 reads MGHDK; CDR2 reads SYGVNS. This chain's CDR3 is CASSELGQGSTEAFF. DNA of the CDR3: TGTGCCAGCAGTGAATTGGGGCAGGGGAGCACTGAAGCTTTCTTT. Filled out from reference TRBV25-1 and TRBJ1-1, the complete variable domain reads EADIYQTPRYLVIGTGKKITLECSQTMGHDKMYWYQQDPGMELHLIHYSYGVNSTEKGDLSSESTVSRIRTEHFPLTLESARPSHTSQYLCASSELGQGSTEAFFGQGTRLTVV.

This rearrangement joins TRBV9 to TRBJ2-1; D is uncertain. Trimming removed 4 bases at V and 5 bases at J, with 7 bases between. The CDR3 is 12 amino acids. The germline V gene has CDR1 SGDLS and CDR2 YYNGEE. CDR3 sequence: CASSPPDNEQFF. The CDR3 DNA follows: TGTGCCAGCAGCCCCCCAGACAATGAGCAGTTCTTC.